This is a list of T cell receptor beta chains from one sample in a study of Ad26.COV2.S vaccination and SARS-CoV-2 variants. The assay was immunoSEQ multiplex PCR, and TCRdb's table has in-frame clones only and misses some. The table includes about 480,000 clones, roughly 85% detected once. Sequences were derived from peripheral blood, sampled in a trial of Ad26.COV2.S vaccine versus placebo. Source of these receptors: a person aged 18-65 years who received the Ad26.COV2.S COVID-19 vaccine or a placebo. CDR3s include the opening cysteine and the closing phenylalanine or tryptophan. D genes are given only for firm matches. Rows give clone size only sometimes, using once, few, many, or a class for an expanded clone.

TRBJ1-1 NA TRBV6-5 NA CASSYGAPTEAFF TGTGCCAGCAGTTACGGGGCCCCCACTGAAGCTTTCTTT
TRBJ2-1 NA TRBV7-3 NA CASSSTAYNEQFF TGTGCCAGCAGCTCAACAGCGTACAATGAGCAGTTCTTC
TRBJ2-7 NA TRBV6-5 NA CASSYSPRGPYEQYF TGTGCCAGCAGTTACTCGCCGAGAGGCCCCTACGAGCAGTACTTC
TRBJ1-2 NA TRBV28 NA CASSLMTAGYGYTF TGTGCCAGCAGCCTGATGACCGCTGGCTATGGCTACACCTTC
TRBJ2-3 NA TRBV6-2/TRBV6-3 once CASSIAASKDTQYF TGTGCCAGCAGTATAGCGGCCTCAAAAGATACGCAGTATTTT
TRBJ2-1 NA TRBV7-2 NA CASSLVGGRSYNEQFF TGTGCCAGCAGCTTAGTAGGGGGGAGGTCGTACAATGAGCAGTTCTTC
TRBJ2-1 NA TRBV6-2/TRBV6-3 NA CASSYSLVSNEQFF TGTGCCAGCAGTTACTCCCTAGTAAGCAATGAGCAGTTCTTC
TRBJ2-1 NA TRBV24-1 NA CATSAFYNEQFF TGTGCCACCAGCGCCTTCTACAATGAGCAGTTCTTC
TRBJ1-3 NA TRBV11-2 NA CATSRFSGNTIYF TGTGCCACCTCCCGATTCTCTGGAAACACCATATATTTT
TRBJ2-4 NA TRBV30 NA CAWSVEGVLAKNIQYF TGTGCCTGGAGTGTAGAGGGGGTACTAGCCAAAAACATTCAGTACTTC
TRBJ2-3 NA TRBV7-3 NA CASSLSIWGRPETTDTQYF TGTGCCAGCAGCTTATCAATATGGGGTCGCCCCGAAACCACAGATACGCAGTATTTT
TRBJ1-2 NA TRBV4-3 NA CASSQDRRRGYTF TGCGCCAGCAGCCAAGATCGGCGGCGTGGCTACACCTTC
TRBJ1-4 TRBD1 TRBV29-1 NA CSVAEQGVEKLFF TGCAGCGTTGCTGAGCAGGGGGTGGAAAAACTGTTTTTT
TRBJ1-1 NA TRBV28 NA CASSLLGLTEAFF TGTGCCAGCAGTTTATTAGGATTAACTGAAGCTTTCTTT
TRBJ2-2 TRBD1 TRBV7-9 NA CASNTRDSLTGELFF TGTGCCAGCAACACCCGGGACAGCCTCACCGGGGAGCTGTTTTTT
TRBJ2-5 TRBD2 TRBV12-5 NA CASGLGGGSQETQYF TGTGCTAGTGGTTTGGGCGGGGGGAGTCAAGAGACCCAGTACTTC
TRBJ1-1 NA TRBV5-6 once CASAPTDRGATEAFF TGTGCCAGCGCCCCAACCGACCGGGGCGCCACTGAAGCTTTCTTT
TRBJ2-5 NA TRBV7-2 few CASSLGLPSQETQYF TGTGCCAGCAGCTTAGGACTACCTTCCCAAGAGACCCAGTACTTC
TRBJ2-7 NA TRBV30 NA CAWGIYEQYF TGTGCCTGGGGGATCTACGAGCAGTACTTC
TRBJ1-4 NA TRBV12-3/TRBV12-4 NA CASSLAHYEKLFF TGTGCCAGCAGTTTAGCGCATTATGAAAAACTGTTTTTT
TRBJ1-1 NA TRBV11-2 NA CASSPRGGLRWSIAEAFF TGTGCCAGCAGCCCGAGAGGGGGGCTAAGGTGGTCGATTGCTGAAGCTTTCTTT
TRBJ2-2 NA TRBV6-5 NA CASSWGTGELFF TGTGCCAGCAGTTGGGGGACCGGGGAGCTGTTTTTT
TRBJ1-4 NA TRBV3-1/TRBV3-2 NA CASSLKQGGTNEKLFF TGTGCCAGCAGCCTAAAACAGGGAGGTACTAATGAAAAACTGTTTTTT
TRBJ1-6 TRBD1 TRBV11-2 NA CASSLGTAGPLHF TGTGCCAGCAGCCTCGGGACAGCGGGTCCCCTCCACTTT
TRBJ1-4 NA TRBV18 NA CASSPNGEKLFF TGTGCCAGCTCACCTAACGGGGAAAAACTGTTTTTT
TRBJ2-7 NA TRBV3-1/TRBV3-2 NA CASSQGTIVSEQYF TGTGCCAGCAGCCAAGGGACTATCGTGAGCGAGCAGTACTTC
TRBJ2-7 NA TRBV21-1 NA CASSKGQGAIPPGYEQYF TGTGCCAGCAGCAAAGGACAGGGGGCGATACCCCCAGGCTACGAGCAGTACTTC
TRBJ2-1 NA TRBV2 NA CASSDTTSSYNEQFF TGTGCCAGCAGTGATACCACTAGCTCCTACAATGAGCAGTTCTTC
TRBJ2-7 NA TRBV27 NA CASYDSYYEQYF TGTGCCAGTTACGACAGCTACTACGAGCAGTACTTC
TRBJ1-5 NA TRBV7-9 NA CASSRAFGDTGSGQPQHF TGTGCCAGCAGCCGGGCCTTTGGGGACACGGGTAGCGGTCAGCCCCAGCATTTT
TRBJ1-4 TRBD1 TRBV28 NA CASSPRQGGELFF TGTGCCAGCAGCCCGAGACAGGGCGGCGAACTGTTTTTT
TRBJ2-4 NA TRBV28 NA CASSLYSRNKNIQYF TGTGCCAGCAGTTTATACAGCAGAAATAAAAACATTCAGTACTTC
TRBJ2-7 TRBD1 TRBV7-9 NA CASSSTGVDYEQYF TGTGCCAGCAGCTCGACAGGGGTAGACTACGAGCAGTACTTC
TRBJ1-5 NA TRBV28 once CASSSGGNNQPQHF TGTGCCAGCAGTTCTGGGGGGAACAATCAGCCCCAGCATTTT
TRBJ1-6 NA TRBV3-1/TRBV3-2 NA CASSDTGTPNNSPLHF TGTGCCAGCAGCGACACCGGCACACCTAATAATTCACCCCTCCACTTT
TRBJ2-1 NA TRBV18 NA CASSPTRQGEQFF TGTGCCAGCTCACCAACTCGGCAGGGAGAGCAGTTCTTC
TRBJ1-1 NA TRBV5-8 few CASSPRTVGAFF TGTGCCAGCAGCCCGCGGACAGTTGGGGCTTTCTTT
TRBJ2-7 TRBD2 TRBV5-5 NA CASSREGGVAGANEQYF TGTGCCAGCAGCCGCGAGGGTGGGGTAGCGGGAGCGAACGAGCAGTACTTC
TRBJ1-5 NA TRBV27 NA CASSAKSVFVVRGGVQPQHF TGTGCCAGCAGTGCGAAAAGCGTATTTGTTGTGCGGGGGGGAGTTCAGCCCCAGCATTTT
TRBJ2-3 NA TRBV9 NA CASSARTLTDTQYF TGTGCCAGCAGCGCCCGGACTCTCACAGATACGCAGTATTTT
TRBJ2-5 TRBD2 TRBV7-3 NA CASSKGLAGTQETQYF TGTGCCAGCAGCAAGGGACTAGCGGGCACTCAAGAGACCCAGTACTTC
TRBJ2-7 NA TRBV12-5 NA CASGFDSYEQYF TGTGCTAGTGGTTTCGACTCCTACGAGCAGTACTTC
TRBJ2-7 NA TRBV3-1/TRBV3-2 once CASSLDPVGGYEQYF TGTGCCAGCAGCCTAGACCCAGTGGGGGGCTACGAGCAGTACTTC
TRBJ2-7 NA TRBV5-1 NA CASSVGADIYEQYF TGCGCCAGCAGCGTAGGGGCCGATATTTACGAGCAGTACTTC
TRBJ2-7 NA TRBV28 NA CASSFQSRWEPYEQYF TGTGCCAGCAGTTTTCAGTCTCGCTGGGAGCCCTACGAGCAGTACTTC
TRBJ2-7 TRBD1 TRBV27 NA CASSLQGAYEQYF TGTGCCAGCAGTTTGCAGGGGGCCTACGAGCAGTACTTC
TRBJ1-1 NA TRBV12-3/TRBV12-4 NA CASRQGPMTEAFF TGTGCCAGCAGACAGGGTCCGATGACTGAAGCTTTCTTT
TRBJ2-5 NA TRBV5-1 NA CASSRETGSQETQYF TGCGCCAGCAGCCGGGAGACAGGGTCCCAAGAGACCCAGTACTTC
TRBJ2-3 TRBD2 TRBV5-1 NA CASRLGLAGGGSQYF TGCGCCAGCAGGCTCGGACTAGCGGGGGGAGGATCGCAGTATTTT
TRBJ1-2 NA TRBV5-4 once CASSLDMGGYTF TGTGCCAGCAGCTTGGACATGGGTGGCTACACCTTC
TRBJ1-5 TRBD1 TRBV19 NA CASSLNRDRNQPQHF TGTGCCAGTAGTTTAAACCGGGACAGGAATCAGCCCCAGCATTTT
TRBJ2-7 NA TRBV7-8 NA CASSLVRATPSEQYF TGTGCCAGCAGCTTAGTGCGGGCCACTCCAAGCGAGCAGTACTTC
TRBJ2-2 TRBD1 TRBV18 NA CASPSGQGNTGELFF TGTGCCAGCCCATCGGGACAGGGGAACACCGGGGAGCTGTTTTTT